The rows below give T cell receptor beta chains drawn from one sample of a study of cytomegalovirus exposure and HLA in healthy donors. Measured with immunoSEQ multiplex PCR; TCRdb has only the in-frame clones, and not every one. The table includes about 240,000 clones, 80% to 90% detected once. The sample taken for sequencing was PBMCs. The receptor set was obtained from a young man in good health and CMV-seronegative. Each CDR3 is given with its conserved first and last residue. Each record gives: J gene, clone size, V gene, D gene, CDR3 DNA, CDR3 protein. D genes are given only for firm matches. Size values are once, few and many counts, or a class for expanded clones, and some rows have none.

TRBJ1-2 | NA | TRBV10-3 | NA | TGTGCCATCAGTGAGTCACGGACTCTAAAGAGCGGCTACACCTTC | CAISESRTLKSGYTF
TRBJ2-2 | NA | TRBV10-3 | NA | TGTGCCATCAGCGAGACAGTGAACACCGGGGAGCTGTTTTTT | CAISETVNTGELFF
TRBJ1-5 | NA | TRBV25-1 | NA | TGTGCCAGCAGTGAGCGGAGAGGGCAGCCCCAGCATTTT | CASSERRGQPQHF
TRBJ1-3 | once | TRBV4-1 | NA | TGCGCCAGCAGCATAACAGGGCCCCCTGGAAACACCATATATTTT | CASSITGPPGNTIYF
TRBJ1-4 | NA | TRBV25-1 | NA | TGTGCCAGCACCTTTGCAACTAATGAAAAACTGTTTTTT | CASTFATNEKLFF
TRBJ1-1 | NA | TRBV7-9 | NA | TGTGCCAGCAGCAAAGACAGGTTGGGGAACACTGAAGCTTTCTTT | CASSKDRLGNTEAFF
TRBJ2-2 | NA | TRBV7-6 | NA | TGTGCCAGCAGCTTAGGAGAATACGGGGAGCTGTTTTTT | CASSLGEYGELFF
TRBJ1-6 | NA | TRBV7-2 | NA | TGTGCCAGCACCCTTGATACTCTCAATTCACCCCTCCACTTT | CASTLDTLNSPLHF
TRBJ2-4 | NA | TRBV7-3 | NA | TGTGCCAGCAGCTTAACGGGTACAGGGTCTGTCGGAAACATTCAGTACTTC | CASSLTGTGSVGNIQYF
TRBJ1-2 | once | TRBV30 | NA | TGTGCCTGGAGCGCCAGGGAAAACTATGGCTACACCTTC | CAWSARENYGYTF
TRBJ2-2 | NA | TRBV5-8 | TRBD2 | TGTGCCAGCAGCTTACCGGGACTAGCTTCGACCGGGGAGCTGTTTTTT | CASSLPGLASTGELFF
TRBJ1-6 | NA | TRBV5-6 | TRBD1 | TGTGCCAGCAGTTTGGACAGGGTCGGATCACCCCTCCACTTT | CASSLDRVGSPLHF
TRBJ2-7 | NA | TRBV4-3 | NA | TGCGCCAGCAGCCAAGAAGTCGGGACTGGGTCCTACGAGCAGTACTTC | CASSQEVGTGSYEQYF
TRBJ1-1 | NA | TRBV4-1 | NA | TGCGCCAGCAGCCAAGTTTCGCCAGGGAATGTGAACACTGAAGCTTTCTTT | CASSQVSPGNVNTEAFF
TRBJ2-1 | NA | TRBV11-2 | TRBD2 | TGTGCCAGCTCTTTTAGCGGGGCCTACAATGAGCAGTTCTTC | CASSFSGAYNEQFF
TRBJ1-3 | NA | TRBV7-2 | TRBD1 | TGTGCCAGCAGCCTCGACAGGGTTCGGGGAAACACCATATATTTT | CASSLDRVRGNTIYF
TRBJ2-1 | NA | TRBV4-3 | NA | TGCGCCAGCAGCCAAGGCCCAGGGGCAAACTACAATGAGCAGTTCTTC | CASSQGPGANYNEQFF
TRBJ2-7 | NA | TRBV6-1 | TRBD2 | TGTGCCAGCCAGGCGGGAGGTCCCTACGAGCAGTACTTC | CASQAGGPYEQYF
TRBJ1-4 | NA | TRBV7-9 | TRBD1 | TGTGCCAGCAGCCATGGGCAAGGGGGCGCTGGGAATGAAAAACTGTTTTTT | CASSHGQGGAGNEKLFF
TRBJ2-7 | NA | TRBV30 | NA | TGTGCCTGGAGTGTAAGCGTTCGTGTCTTCTACGAGCAGTACTTC | CAWSVSVRVFYEQYF
TRBJ2-5 | NA | TRBV18 | NA | TGTGCCAGCTCACCAGGGTACAGGTCAGAGACCCAGTACTTC | CASSPGYRSETQYF
TRBJ2-2 | NA | TRBV6-5 | NA | TGTGCCAGCAGCCCAGGGGTGTTGGCCGGGGAGCTGTTTTTT | CASSPGVLAGELFF
TRBJ2-3 | NA | TRBV6-1 | TRBD2 | TGTGCCAGCAGTGAACTGACTAGCGGAAAAGATACGCAGTATTTT | CASSELTSGKDTQYF
TRBJ2-5 | NA | TRBV5-1 | NA | TGCGCCAGCAGCTCGGCCGGGACAATGAAAGAGACCCAGTACTTC | CASSSAGTMKETQYF
TRBJ1-1 | NA | TRBV4-3 | NA | TGCGCCAGCAGCCAACAGGGTTTCGAGACTGAAGCTTTCTTT | CASSQQGFETEAFF
TRBJ2-1 | NA | TRBV18 | TRBD2 | TGTGCCAGCTCACCGGACCTCCAGCGGGGTCGGGGGAATGAGCAGTTCTTC | CASSPDLQRGRGNEQFF
TRBJ2-1 | NA | TRBV5-6 | TRBD2 | TGTGCCAGCAGCTTCGGACTAGCGGACAATGAGCAGTTCTTC | CASSFGLADNEQFF
TRBJ2-1 | NA | TRBV27 | TRBD2 | TGTGCCAGCAAAGCCGGGACTAGCGGGAGGATCGGCTACAATGAGCAGTTCTTC | CASKAGTSGRIGYNEQFF